This is a list of T cell receptor beta chains from one sample in a study of blood T cell repertoires in COVID-19. Profiling relied on immunoSEQ multiplex PCR, and the TCRdb table lists in-frame clones only, not all of them. The table shows over 300,000 clones, with about nine tenths occurring only once. Sample: PBMCs or T cells enriched from blood (not recorded which). These receptor sequences come from a woman between 18 and 29 years old who had recovered from COVID-19. Each CDR3 is given with its conserved first and last residue. A D gene is named only where the DNA matches it firmly. Clone size, where shown, is once, few, many, or a class for clones that have expanded.

j_call d_call cdr3_length clone_size v_call cdr3_aa cdr3_nt
TRBJ1-1 NA 14 NA TRBV27 CASSLSDSYTEAFF TGTGCCAGCAGTTTATCTGACAGTTACACTGAAGCTTTCTTT
TRBJ1-2 TRBD1 13 NA TRBV19 CASSEQGGYGYTF TGTGCCAGTAGTGAACAGGGGGGCTATGGCTACACCTTC
TRBJ2-6 NA 15 NA TRBV7-9 CASSSLLSGANVLTF TGTGCCAGCAGCTCTCTACTCTCTGGGGCCAACGTCCTGACTTTC
TRBJ2-7 TRBD2 16 NA TRBV9 CASSVGLTSGDYEQYF TGTGCCAGCAGCGTAGGTCTGACTAGCGGGGACTACGAGCAGTACTTC
TRBJ2-1 TRBD2 13 NA TRBV19 CASSIGREGHQFF TGTGCCAGTAGTATAGGGCGGGAGGGCCATCAGTTCTTC
TRBJ1-5 TRBD1 15 NA TRBV5-1 CASSLGDRDNQPQHF TGCGCCAGCAGCCTAGGGGACAGGGACAATCAGCCCCAGCATTTT
TRBJ1-1 TRBD1 14 NA TRBV2 CASTGQLRNTEAFF TGTGCCAGTACGGGACAGCTTCGGAACACTGAAGCTTTCTTT
TRBJ1-5 NA 15 NA TRBV7-5 CARSTHRGRRQPQHF TGTGCCAGAAGCACCCACAGGGGACGACGACAGCCCCAGCATTTT
TRBJ2-7 TRBD2 15 NA TRBV27 CASSSGTSGRGEQYF TGTGCCAGCAGTTCCGGGACTAGCGGGAGGGGCGAGCAGTACTTC
TRBJ1-2 NA 15 NA TRBV19 CASSIQGTTVYGYTF TGTGCCAGTAGTATTCAGGGGACAACGGTCTATGGCTACACCTTC
TRBJ2-1 TRBD2 18 NA TRBV28 CASSLAWGSLAGGPWQFF TGTGCCAGCAGTTTAGCGTGGGGAAGTCTAGCGGGAGGGCCATGGCAGTTCTTC
TRBJ1-2 NA 14 once TRBV10-1 CASSESGINYGYTF TGCGCCAGCAGTGAGTCGGGCATCAACTATGGCTACACCTTC
TRBJ1-3 NA 16 NA TRBV7-9 CASSANGGYSGNTIYF TGTGCCAGCAGCGCAAACGGAGGATACTCTGGAAACACCATATATTTT
TRBJ1-1 NA 15 NA TRBV7-9 CASSTGGTMNTEAFF TGTGCCAGCAGCACGGGTGGGACAATGAACACTGAAGCTTTCTTT